A selection of T cell receptor beta chains follows, all from one sample in a study of T-cell reconstitution after alpha-beta-depleted transplantation in children. TCRdb fed the PCR reads into MiXCR, producing one record per CDR3 protein. The table records approximately 300,000 distinct CDR3 sequences, 10% of them present only once. The specimen was PBMCs, collected before TCRalphabeta/CD19-depleted stem cell transplant. The source is a boy under two years old with acute myeloid leukemia, due to receive a stem cell transplant. CDR3s include the opening cysteine and the closing phenylalanine or tryptophan. D genes are given only for firm matches. Size values are once, few and many counts, or a class for expanded clones, and some rows have none.

V	D	J	size	CDR3	DNA
TRBV7-3	TRBD1	TRBJ2-1	few	CASSPRTGHEQFF	TGTGCCAGCAGCCCTAGGACAGGGCATGAGCAGTTCTTC
TRBV12-3/TRBV12-4	-	TRBJ2-7	few	CASSSRHGGYEQYF	TGTGCCAGCAGTTCCCGACACGGTGGGTACGAGCAGTACTTC
TRBV29-1	-	TRBJ2-1	many	CSVDPRDEQFF	TGCAGCGTTGATCCGAGGGACGAGCAGTTCTTC
TRBV18	TRBD2	TRBJ2-3	few	CASSSTGLAGRTDTQYF	TGTGCCAGCTCATCCACGGGACTAGCGGGAAGGACAGATACGCAGTATTTT
TRBV6-5	TRBD2	TRBJ2-1	many	CASSYATSGVVYNEQFF	TGTGCCAGCAGTTACGCCACTAGCGGAGTAGTCTACAATGAGCAGTTCTTC
TRBV18	TRBD1	TRBJ1-1	few	CASSPRRGPDTEAFF	TGTGCCAGCTCACCACGTAGGGGGCCGGACACTGAAGCTTTCTTT
TRBV9	-	TRBJ2-7	many	CASSPRSEPLYEQYF	TGTGCCAGCAGCCCACGTAGCGAACCCCTCTACGAGCAGTACTTC
TRBV11-2	TRBD1	TRBJ2-6	-	CASSSSGGIGSGANVLTF	TGTGCCAGCAGCTCCTCAGGGGGCATCGGCTCTGGGGCCAACGTCCTGACTTTC
TRBV9	TRBD1	TRBJ1-2	many	CASSVGDRPYGYTF	TGTGCCAGCAGCGTAGGGGACAGACCCTATGGCTACACCTTC
TRBV12-3/TRBV12-4	-	TRBJ2-5	many	CASSLATRTQYF	TGTGCCAGCAGTTTAGCGACTCGTACCCAGTACTTC
TRBV7-8	TRBD2	TRBJ2-1	few	CASSLDEGGGEQFF	TGTGCCAGCAGCTTAGATGAGGGCGGGGGTGAGCAGTTCTTC
TRBV28	-	TRBJ2-7	few	CSSSLLVGGRYGEQYF	TGTTCCAGCAGTTTATTGGTGGGGGGAAGATACGGCGAGCAGTACTTC
TRBV12-3/TRBV12-4	-	TRBJ2-1	many	CASSPWTQRDPLYNEQFF	TGTGCCAGCAGCCCCTGGACCCAACGGGACCCCCTCTACAATGAGCAGTTCTTC
TRBV7-9	TRBD2	TRBJ2-2	many	CASSLEGLEKVGELFF	TGTGCCAGCAGCTTAGAGGGACTAGAGAAGGTCGGGGAGCTGTTTTTT
TRBV28	-	TRBJ1-3	-	CASSLSGGPSSGNTIYF	TGTGCCAGCAGTTTATCGGGGGGGCCAAGCTCTGGAAACACCATATATTTT
TRBV7-9	-	TRBJ2-7	many	CASSPIGRFYEQYF	TGTGCCAGCAGCCCCATCGGGCGCTTCTACGAGCAGTACTTC
TRBV18	TRBD2	TRBJ2-1	-	CASSTGTTINEQFF	TGTGCCAGCTCAACCGGGACTACGATTAATGAGCAGTTCTTC
TRBV18	-	TRBJ2-7	many	CASSPPGYEQYF	TGTGCCAGCTCACCACCAGGCTACGAGCAGTACTTC
TRBV28	TRBD2	TRBJ2-7	-	CASSFWTSGIEQYF	TGTGCCAGCAGTTTCTGGACTAGCGGGATCGAGCAGTACTTC
TRBV20-1	-	TRBJ2-5	many	CSALAQETQYF	TGCAGTGCCCTAGCTCAAGAGACCCAGTACTTC
TRBV11-2	TRBD2	TRBJ2-1	many	CASSLRLAGDNEQFF	TGTGCCAGCAGCTTACGGCTAGCGGGGGACAATGAGCAGTTCTTC
TRBV12-3/TRBV12-4	-	TRBJ2-7	many	CASSSIPTGSYEQYF	TGTGCCAGCAGCAGTATACCGACAGGATCCTACGAGCAGTACTTC
TRBV5-8	-	TRBJ1-1	-	CASGFFPGANTEAFF	TGTGCCAGCGGCTTTTTCCCGGGGGCCAACACTGAAGCTTTCTTT